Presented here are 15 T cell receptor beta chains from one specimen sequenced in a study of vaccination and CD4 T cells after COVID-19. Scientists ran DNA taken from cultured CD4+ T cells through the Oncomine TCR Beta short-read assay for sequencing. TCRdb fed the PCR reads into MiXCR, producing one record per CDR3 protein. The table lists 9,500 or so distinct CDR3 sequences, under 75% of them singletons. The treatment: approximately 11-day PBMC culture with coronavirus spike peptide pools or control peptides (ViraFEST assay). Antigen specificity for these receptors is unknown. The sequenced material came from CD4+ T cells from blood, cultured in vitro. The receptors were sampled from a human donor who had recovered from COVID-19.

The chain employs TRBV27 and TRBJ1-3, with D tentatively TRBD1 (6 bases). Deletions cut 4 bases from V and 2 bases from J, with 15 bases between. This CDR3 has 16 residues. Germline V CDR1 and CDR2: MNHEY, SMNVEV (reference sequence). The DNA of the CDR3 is TGTGCCAGCAGTTCATCCAGGAAGGGGGCTGGAAACACCATATATTTT. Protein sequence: CASSSSRKGAGNTIYF.

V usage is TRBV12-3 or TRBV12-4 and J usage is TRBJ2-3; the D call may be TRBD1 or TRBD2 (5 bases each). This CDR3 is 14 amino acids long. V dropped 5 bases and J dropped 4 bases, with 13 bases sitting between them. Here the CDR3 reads CASSGTVRADTQYF. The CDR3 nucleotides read TGTGCCAGCAGTGGGACGGTGAGGGCAGATACGCAGTATTTT.

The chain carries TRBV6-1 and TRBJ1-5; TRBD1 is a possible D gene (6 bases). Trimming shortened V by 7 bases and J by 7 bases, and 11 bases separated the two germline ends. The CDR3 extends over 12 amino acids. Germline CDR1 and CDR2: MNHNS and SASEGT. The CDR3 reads CASNRDGQPQHF. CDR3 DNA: TGTGCCAGCAACAGGGATGGGCAGCCCCAGCATTTT.

The DNA for the CDR3 is TGTGCCAGCAGCTTAGTAGGGGTGGACAGGGTTGAGACCCAGTACTTC. Protein sequence: CASSLVGVDRVETQYF. The rearrangement links TRBV11-2 to TRBJ2-5, with 8 bases aligning to TRBD1. The V segment lost 1 base and the J segment 5 bases; nucleotides outside the gene matches: 9. The germline V gene encodes CDR1 SGHAT and CDR2 FQNNGV. The CDR3 extends over 16 amino acids.

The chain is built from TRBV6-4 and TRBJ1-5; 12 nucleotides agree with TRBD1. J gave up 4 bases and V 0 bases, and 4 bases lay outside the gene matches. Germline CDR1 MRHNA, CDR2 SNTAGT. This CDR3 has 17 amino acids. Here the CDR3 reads CASSDSGTGGRNQPQHF. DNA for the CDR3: TGTGCCAGCAGTGACTCAGGGACAGGGGGCAGGAATCAGCCCCAGCATTTT.

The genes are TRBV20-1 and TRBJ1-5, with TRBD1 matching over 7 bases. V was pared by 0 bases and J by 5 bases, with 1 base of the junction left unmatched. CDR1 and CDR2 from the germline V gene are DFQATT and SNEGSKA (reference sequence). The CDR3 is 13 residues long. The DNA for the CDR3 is TGCAGTGCTAGAGAGCAGGGGGATCAGCCCCAGCATTTT. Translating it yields CSAREQGDQPQHF.

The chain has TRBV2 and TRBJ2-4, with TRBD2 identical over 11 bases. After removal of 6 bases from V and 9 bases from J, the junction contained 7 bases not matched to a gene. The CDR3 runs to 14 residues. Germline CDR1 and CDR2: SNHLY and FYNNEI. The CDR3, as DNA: TGTGCCAGCAGGGGGGGACTAGCGGTCGGCATTCAGTACTTC. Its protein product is CASRGGLAVGIQYF.

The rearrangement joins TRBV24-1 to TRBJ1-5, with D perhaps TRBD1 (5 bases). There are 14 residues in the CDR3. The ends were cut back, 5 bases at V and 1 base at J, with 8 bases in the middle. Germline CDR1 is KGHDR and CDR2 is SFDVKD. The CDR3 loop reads CATSGGVSNQPQHF. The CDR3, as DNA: TGTGCCACCAGTGGGGGCGTGAGCAATCAGCCCCAGCATTTT.

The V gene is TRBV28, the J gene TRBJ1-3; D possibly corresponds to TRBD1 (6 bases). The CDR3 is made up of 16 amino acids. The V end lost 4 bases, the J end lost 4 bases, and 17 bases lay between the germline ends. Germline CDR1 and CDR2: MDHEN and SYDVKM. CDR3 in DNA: TGTGCCAGCAGTTGGTTGTTCTCAGGGGACGGAAACACCATATATTTT. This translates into CASSWLFSGDGNTIYF.

CDR3 sequence: CAIKSGSYEQYF. CDR3 bases: TGTGCCATCAAAAGCGGTTCCTACGAGCAGTACTTC. This sequence joins TRBV10-3 and TRBJ2-7, with D tentatively TRBD2 (5 bases). The germline V gene encodes CDR1 ENHRY and CDR2 SYGVKD. The CDR3 covers 12 residues. V gave up 7 bases and J gave up 1 base, with 8 bases separating them.

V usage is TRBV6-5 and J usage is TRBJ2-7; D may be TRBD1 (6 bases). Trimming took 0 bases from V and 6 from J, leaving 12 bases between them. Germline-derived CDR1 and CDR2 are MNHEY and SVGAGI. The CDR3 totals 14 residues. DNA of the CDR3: TGTGCCAGCAGTTACTCGCACAGGGAAACCGAGCAGTACTTC. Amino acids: CASSYSHRETEQYF.

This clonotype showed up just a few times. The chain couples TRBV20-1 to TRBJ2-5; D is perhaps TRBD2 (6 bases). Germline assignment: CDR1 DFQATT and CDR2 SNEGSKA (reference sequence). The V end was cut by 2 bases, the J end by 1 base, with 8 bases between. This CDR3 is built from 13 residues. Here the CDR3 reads CSARLGGQETQYF. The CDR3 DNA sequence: TGCAGTGCTAGATTGGGGGGCCAAGAGACCCAGTACTTC.

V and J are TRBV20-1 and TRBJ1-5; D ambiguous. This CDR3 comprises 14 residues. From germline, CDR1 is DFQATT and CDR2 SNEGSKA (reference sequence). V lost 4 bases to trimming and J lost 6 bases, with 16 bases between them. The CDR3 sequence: CSANPTGKGQPQHF. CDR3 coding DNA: TGCAGTGCTAACCCGACGGGGAAAGGTCAGCCCCAGCATTTT.

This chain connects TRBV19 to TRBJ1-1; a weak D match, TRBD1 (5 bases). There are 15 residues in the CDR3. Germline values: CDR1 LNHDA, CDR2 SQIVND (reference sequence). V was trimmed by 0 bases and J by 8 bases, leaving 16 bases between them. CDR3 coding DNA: TGTGCCAGTAGTATAGACCAAAAGGACAATCGAGAAGCTTTCTTT. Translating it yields CASSIDQKDNREAFF.

CDR3 in DNA: TGTGCCAGTCGTGGACAGAGAGACACTGAAGCTTTCTTT. Its translation: CASRGQRDTEAFF. V and J are TRBV19 and TRBJ1-1; weak D call: TRBD1 (6 bases). V was clipped by 8 bases and J by 3 bases, with 13 bases between them. The CDR3 spans 13 residues. CDR1 LNHDA and CDR2 SQIVND come from the germline V gene (reference sequence).